This T cell receptor beta chain was sequenced during a study of molecular identifiers for immune sequencing clone quantification (dated by TCRdb to the late 2010s). Looking at the study overall: For a replicate experiment, RNA from approximately 20,000 or 100,000 naive CD8 T cells was divided into five aliquots, of which four were sequenced. This methods study benchmarked molecular-identifier clustering-based TCR repertoire sequencing (MIDCIRS) and TCR RNA copy counting, using CD8 T cells to do so. Results and caveats for the whole study, not just this receptor: Even against a background of one million naive CD8 T cells, spiked-in Jurkat TCR RNA amounting to a single cell's worth was reported to be detectable. Highly expanded clone sizes could be underestimated because identical TCR molecules may share a barcode. The naive libraries included spiked-in Jurkat TCR RNA (roughly ten copies' worth), and this Jurkat TCR RNA is not part of the donor repertoire. When barcode sub-clustering was omitted, TCR diversity was inflated by chimeric consensus sequences, with chimeras reaching as high as 47%. Clones above 20 RNA copies held over 98% of molecules in CMV-specific effector cells but under 1% in naive cells. Modeling estimated roughly 3 recovered TCR RNA copies per cell, compared with about ten by digital PCR, which implies 30% to 35% capture efficiency.

This clonotype has ten or more counts. Its specific antigen is unknown. Base qualities are not provided; no much larger clone lies one nucleotide away. Libraries of naive CD8 T cells were built from around 20,000 to 990,000 sorted cells, with 10%, 30% or 50% of the purified RNA used. Naive CD8 T cells, defined as CD8+CD4-CCR7+CD45RA+, were FACS-sorted into RLT Plus buffer on a BD FACSAria II. Detection sensitivity was tested by spiking Jurkat RNA equal to around 11 TCR copies' worth into samples containing roughly 19,000-1,000,000 naive CD8 T cells. Enrichment of CD8 T cells was done with RosetteSep CD8+ T Cell Enrichment Cocktail plus Ficoll-Paque, and ACK red cell lysis came afterward. Library generation was performed with PCR. The data were produced on an Illumina HiSeq 4000. Preparation of bulk TCR libraries followed a previously described approach, with the TCR primers listed in Table S5. The Qiagen AllPrep DNA/RNA kit was used to purify total RNA. Before any analysis, reads coming from multiple sequencing runs of the same library were combined into one pool. The authors processed their data as follows. Reads were retained only if an exact TCR constant sequence was present, and the retained reads were trimmed to 150 nt and grouped according to their 12-nt molecular barcodes. Reads inside each barcode group were sub-clustered using a 15% Levenshtein threshold, and a quality-weighted consensus sequence was constructed for each RNA molecule. Non-functional sequences were excluded, and lower-count sequences lying one edit away from another sequence were also excluded. Based on fitting two negative binomial distributions, any barcode sub-cluster with under 20% of the maximum read count was discarded. The raw public data were reprocessed by TCRdb itself: fastp quality trimming at Q25, MiXCR clonotype calling, in-frame beta chains only. Each entry merges the rows of one CDR3 protein and shows their most common DNA and genes. For this entry, the V and J calls and clone size follow TCRdb and not the study's own pipeline. The sample table records more than 50,000 distinct CDR3 sequences; under 20% of these occur just once. The ten largest account for around 1.4% of the sample.

The cysteine opens and the phenylalanine closes a CDR3 of 15 amino acids. Only the CDR3 portion is preserved as DNA: 45 bases, with reading frame beginning at the first base. Reading the germline V gene (reference sequence) gives CDR1 LNHNV and CDR2 YYDKDF. V is pruned by 5 bases and J by 3 bases, leaving 9 bases of the junction without a gene match. The clonotype originates from a human donor in good health. Some libraries in this study had Jurkat cell RNA spiked in. The rearrangement combines TRBV15 with TRBJ1-1; the central 7 bases match TRBD1. Sequencing was performed on naive CD8+ T cells from blood, with Jurkat cell RNA spiked in. The sample's cell subset or site label is to be understood as: FACS-sorted CD8+CD4-CCR7+CD45RA+ naive T cells. The CDR3 reads CATSPGGGGYTEAFF. The bases read TGTGCCACCAGCCCAGGGGGGGGGGGCTACACTGAAGCTTTCTTT.